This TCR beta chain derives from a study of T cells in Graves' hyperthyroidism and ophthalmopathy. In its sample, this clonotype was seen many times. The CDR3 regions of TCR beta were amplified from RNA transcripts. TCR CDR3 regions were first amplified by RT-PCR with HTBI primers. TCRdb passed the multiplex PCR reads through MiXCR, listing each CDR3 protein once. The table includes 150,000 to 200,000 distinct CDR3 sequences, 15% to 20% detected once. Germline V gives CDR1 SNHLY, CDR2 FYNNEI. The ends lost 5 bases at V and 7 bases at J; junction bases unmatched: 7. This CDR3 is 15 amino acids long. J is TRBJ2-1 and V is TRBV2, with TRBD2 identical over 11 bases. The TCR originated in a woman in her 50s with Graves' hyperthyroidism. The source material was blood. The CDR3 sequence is CASSPPSGGRNEQFF. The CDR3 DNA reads TGTGCCAGCAGTCCACCTAGCGGGGGGCGGAATGAGCAGTTCTTC. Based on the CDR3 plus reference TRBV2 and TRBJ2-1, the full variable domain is EPEVTQTPSHQVTQMGQEVILRCVPISNHLYFYWYRQILGQKVEFLVSFYNNEISEKSEIFDDQFSVERPDGSNFTLKIRSTKLEDSAMYFCASSPPSGGRNEQFFGPGTRLTVL.